The entry below describes one T cell receptor beta chain. The antigen is unknown. These data are taken from a study of T cell repertoires in cytomegalovirus infection. Study-wide points: Predominance within the ex vivo response was attributable to HLA-C-restricted CMV-specific TCR beta clonotypes. Cumulative public TCR beta family frequency identified carriers of CMV plus the relevant HLA.

Using its own MiXCR run on the reads, TCRdb lists one record per CDR3 protein. The table records around 440,000 distinct CDR3 sequences, around 11% of them present only once. CDR1 and CDR2 (germline): DFQATT, SNEGSKA (reference sequence). V was pared by 3 bases and J by 1 base, with 9 bases between. The CDR3 has 13 residues. This chain uses TRBV20-1 with TRBJ1-1; D remains ambiguous. This sequence originates from a human donor in good health (CMV status not recorded). Some clones in this sample may be carry-over from other donors' samples. Input material: PBMCs. This chain's CDR3 is CSASDAENTEAFF. CDR3 in DNA: TGCAGTGCTAGTGATGCAGAGAACACTGAAGCTTTCTTT.